This entry features one TCR beta chain sequence. These data originate in a study of blood T cell repertoires in COVID-19. The authors' processing: Amplified reference gene primers provided the basis for estimating nucleated cell counts. The data were produced by immunoSEQ multiplex PCR, yet TCRdb's version contains in-frame clones alone and is incomplete. That table furnishes V, J and clone size, whereas the DNA furnished D and trimming. The table has about 410,000 clones, about 90% seen once. This CDR3 comprises 13 residues. Germline V CDR1 and CDR2: ENHRY, SYGVKD. V lost 6 bases and J lost 12; bases outside the gene matches: 10.

The chain recombines TRBV10-3 with TRBJ1-4; 7 positions match TRBD1. The receptor comes from a woman in her twenties or thirties who had recovered from COVID-19. Sequenced material: PBMCs or T cells enriched from blood (not recorded which). Here the CDR3 reads CAIRPGAQGELFF. The CDR3 nucleotides are TGTGCCATCAGACCGGGGGCTCAGGGGGAACTGTTTTTT.